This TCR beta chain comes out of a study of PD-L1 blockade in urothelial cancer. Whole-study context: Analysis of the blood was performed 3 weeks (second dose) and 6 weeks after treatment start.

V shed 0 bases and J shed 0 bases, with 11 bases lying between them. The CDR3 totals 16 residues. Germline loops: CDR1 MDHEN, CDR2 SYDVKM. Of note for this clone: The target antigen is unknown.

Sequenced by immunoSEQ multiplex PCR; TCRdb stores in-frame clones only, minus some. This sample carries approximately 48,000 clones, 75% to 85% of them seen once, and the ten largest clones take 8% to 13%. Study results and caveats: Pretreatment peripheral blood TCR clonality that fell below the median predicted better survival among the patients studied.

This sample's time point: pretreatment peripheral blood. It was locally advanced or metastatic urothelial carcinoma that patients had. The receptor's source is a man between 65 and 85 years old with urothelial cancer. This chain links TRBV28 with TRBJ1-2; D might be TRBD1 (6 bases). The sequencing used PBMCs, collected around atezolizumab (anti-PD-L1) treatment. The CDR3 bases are TGTGCCAGCAGTTTATGGATCGGACAGTCTAACTATGGCTACACCTTC. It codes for CASSLWIGQSNYGYTF.